These 22 T cell receptor beta chains were sequenced from one sample in a study of spatial heterogeneity in lung cancer. TCRdb reprocessed the 5' RACE reads via MiXCR and lists one record per CDR3 protein. This table has nearly 80,000 distinct CDR3 sequences, under 8.5% appearing once. Time point in this sample: sample taken at primary tumor resection. Sequencing was performed on PBMCs, taken at surgery. These receptors were collected from a male donor with early-stage non-small cell lung cancer.

This clonotype showed up many times. The chain couples TRBV7-9 to TRBJ2-1, with 8 bases aligning to TRBD2. The CDR3 is 14 amino acids. The J segment lost 8 bases and the V segment lost 7 bases, leaving 10 bases of the junction unmatched. Germline-derived CDR1 and CDR2 are SEHNR and FQNEAQ (reference sequence). The CDR3 nucleotides are TGTGCCAGCATTGACCTCTCAGCGGGAGATGAGCAGTTCTTC. This codes for CASIDLSAGDEQFF.

This clonotype came up many times. This rearrangement joins TRBV30 to TRBJ1-1, with D tentatively TRBD1 (5 bases). Looked up from germline, CDR1 is GTSNPN and CDR2 is SVGIG (reference sequence). The V end was cut by 4 bases, the J end by 0 bases, with 12 bases between. CDR3 size: 14 residues. In DNA form, the CDR3 reads TGTGCCTGGACACTGGGGCCTGTGAACACTGAAGCTTTCTTT. Translated, it gives CAWTLGPVNTEAFF.

This chain connects TRBV6-5 to TRBJ1-1; possible D gene TRBD1, 5 bases. Trimming shortened V by 5 bases and J by 7 bases, and 20 bases separated the two germline ends. In germline, CDR1 is MNHEY, CDR2 SVGAGI. The CDR3 has 15 residues. For the CDR3, the DNA is TGTGCCAGCAGTCTCCGACAGCTCAGGGCGAGTGAAGCTTTCTTT. It codes for CASSLRQLRASEAFF.

This clonotype was seen ten or more times. The chain couples TRBV27 to TRBJ1-3; D remains unclear. In germline, CDR1 is MNHEY, CDR2 SMNVEV (reference sequence). CDR3 length equals 15 residues. The germline V and J ends were trimmed by 5 bases and 0 bases, with 11 bases remaining between them. The CDR3 protein is CASSLTYSSGNTIYF. CDR3 nucleotides: TGTGCCAGCAGTCTTACGTACAGCTCTGGAAACACCATATATTTT.

This chain joins TRBV19 and TRBJ2-2; 10 bases are shared with TRBD2. The germline V gene has CDR1 LNHDA and CDR2 SQIVND (reference sequence). V trimming: 5 bases; J trimming: 6 bases; junction bases outside the gene matches: 9. This CDR3 is built from 16 residues. The CDR3 spells CASSPSGRLQAGELFF. In DNA form, the CDR3 reads TGTGCCAGTAGTCCTAGCGGGAGACTTCAAGCCGGGGAGCTGTTTTTT.

This clonotype was observed many times. In DNA form, the CDR3 reads TGTGCCAGTAGTATCCCGACAGGTTGGGACCTGAACACCATATATTTT. Its protein is CASSIPTGWDLNTIYF. The V gene is TRBV19, the J gene TRBJ1-3, with TRBD1 as a possible D gene (6 bases). V lost 3 bases to trimming and J lost 7 bases, with 19 bases between them. CDR1 is LNHDA and CDR2 is SQIVND in the germline V gene (reference sequence). There are 16 residues in the CDR3.

The sample holds a few counts of this clonotype. This rearrangement joins TRBV20-1 to TRBJ1-5; tentatively, D is TRBD1 (5 bases). This CDR3 has 15 amino acids. Germline V gene lookup returns CDR1 DFQATT and CDR2 SNEGSKA (reference sequence). V was shortened by 3 bases and J by 0 bases, with 12 bases between the two germline ends. CDR3 DNA sequence: TGCAGTGCTAGCCAAATCCAGGGTAGCAATCAGCCCCAGCATTTT. Encoded protein: CSASQIQGSNQPQHF.

This clonotype has only a few counts. J is TRBJ1-1 and V is TRBV30; D unclear. The CDR3 spans 13 residues. V dropped 2 bases and J dropped 3 bases, with 10 bases sitting between them. Germline CDR1 is GTSNPN and CDR2 is SVGIG (reference sequence). The CDR3 coding sequence is TGTGCCTGGAGTACCATTCGAGACACTGAAGCTTTCTTT. Translating gives CAWSTIRDTEAFF.

V usage is TRBV18 and J usage is TRBJ2-3; 8 bases are a match to TRBD1. Germline values: CDR1 KGHSH, CDR2 LQKENI. Unmatched junction bases numbered 9, after V lost 1 base and J lost 3 bases. The CDR3 has 17 amino acids. This chain's CDR3 is CASSPLNARQGTDTQYF. The CDR3 DNA reads as TGTGCCAGCTCACCACTCAATGCGAGACAGGGGACAGATACGCAGTATTTT.

This clonotype showed up just a few times. The chain combines TRBV12-5 with TRBJ2-2; D uncertain. With 1 base removed from V and 2 bases from J, the gap between germline ends came to 8 bases. This CDR3 is built from 15 residues. Germline CDR1 and CDR2: LGHNT and FRNRAP. The CDR3 loop is CASGLAQSNTGELFF. The CDR3 DNA reads as TGTGCTAGTGGTTTGGCACAGAGCAACACCGGGGAGCTGTTTTTT.

This clonotype has only a few counts. The V call is TRBV25-1, the J call TRBJ2-1; D perhaps matches TRBD1 (5 bases). The V and J ends lost 3 bases and 5 bases respectively, with 11 bases between them. This CDR3 region has 14 residues. Germline-derived CDR1 and CDR2 are MGHDK and SYGVNS. In nucleotides, the CDR3 is TGTGCCAGCAGTGAGCGACAGACCGACAATGAGCAGTTCTTC. It specifies CASSERQTDNEQFF.

In its sample, this clonotype was seen many times. The V call is TRBV3-1, the J call TRBJ2-7; a weak D match, TRBD1 (5 bases). Trimming pared 4 bases from V and 3 bases from J, leaving 7 bases between. Germline CDR1 and CDR2: LGHDT and YNNKEL (reference sequence). The CDR3 contains 12 residues. The CDR3 nucleotides read TGTGCCAGCAGCCGAGACAGCTACGAGCAGTACTTC. Protein product: CASSRDSYEQYF.

This rearrangement joins TRBV20-1 to TRBJ2-5; unclear D gene. The CDR3 is made up of 14 amino acids. V shed 6 bases and J shed 2 bases, with 16 bases lying between them. Germline CDR1 DFQATT, CDR2 SNEGSKA (reference sequence). CDR3: CSAAQAHEQETQYF. The CDR3 nucleotides are TGCAGTGCCGCCCAAGCCCACGAACAAGAGACCCAGTACTTC.

This chain uses TRBV20-1 with TRBJ2-7; TRBD2 matches 7 bases. CDR1 is DFQATT, CDR2 SNEGSKA, per germline (reference sequence). Losses at the gene ends were 3 bases for V and 9 bases for J; bases not matched to a gene: 11. The CDR3 sequence is 13 residues long. The DNA of the CDR3 is TGCAGTGCTAGCATTGCGGGAGTAGGTGGGCAGTACTTC. It codes for CSASIAGVGGQYF.

This clonotype counts as medium-sized. V is TRBV12-3 or TRBV12-4 and J is TRBJ2-5; 8 nucleotides align to TRBD1. The CDR3 spans 15 residues. The V and J ends lost 3 bases and 4 bases, in that order; junction bases with no gene match: 7. The CDR3 protein is CASSFSQGASETQYF. For the CDR3, the DNA is TGTGCCAGCAGTTTTAGCCAGGGGGCATCAGAGACCCAGTACTTC.

The CDR3 nucleotides are TGCAGTACCTCTACTCTAGGCGGACAGGGAACTTACGAGCAGTACTTC. This gives the protein CSTSTLGGQGTYEQYF. The chain is built from TRBV20-1 and TRBJ2-7; TRBD1 matches 8 bases. The germline gives CDR1 DFQATT, CDR2 SNEGSKA (reference sequence). V dropped 8 bases and J dropped 4; count of bases not matched to a gene: 19. This CDR3 has 16 amino acids.

This clonotype was detected ten times or more. The rearrangement joins TRBV5-5 to TRBJ1-5, with a tentative D call TRBD1 (5 bases). This CDR3 is 14 amino acids long. Germline CDR1 and CDR2: SGHKS and YYEKEE (reference sequence). With 3 bases removed from V and 5 bases from J, the gap between germline ends came to 12 bases. The CDR3 nucleotides are TGTGCCAGCAGCTCTTTCGGGGGGGATCAGCCCCAGCATTTT. Protein: CASSSFGGDQPQHF.

The chain employs TRBV20-1 and TRBJ2-5; no reliable D call. Per the germline V gene, CDR1 is DFQATT and CDR2 is SNEGSKA (reference sequence). This CDR3 has 12 amino acids. V shed 6 bases and J shed 0 bases, with 8 bases lying between them. The CDR3 loop reads CSAGLYQETQYF. In nucleotides, the CDR3 is TGCAGTGCCGGTCTGTACCAAGAGACCCAGTACTTC.

The sample holds many counts of this clonotype. The chain recombines TRBV20-1 with TRBJ2-1, with 11 bases identical to TRBD2. Germline V CDR1 and CDR2: DFQATT, SNEGSKA (reference sequence). The CDR3 has 15 amino acids. V lost 2 bases and J lost 5; bases outside the gene matches: 5. CDR3: CSARSGTSGHNEQFF. The CDR3 nucleotides read TGCAGTGCTAGATCCGGGACTAGCGGACACAATGAGCAGTTCTTC.

This clonotype turned up a few times. This rearrangement joins TRBV19 to TRBJ2-6, with 7 bases matching TRBD2. Germline loops: CDR1 LNHDA, CDR2 SQIVND (reference sequence). The CDR3 is 16 amino acids. The trim removed 1 base at V and 2 bases at J, leaving 2 bases unmatched. In DNA, the CDR3 is TGTGCCAGTAGTATAGCAGCGGGAACTGGGGCCAACGTCCTGACTTTC. Its translation is CASSIAAGTGANVLTF.

This rearrangement joins TRBV29-1 to TRBJ1-1; D is possibly TRBD1 (5 bases). V lost 8 bases to trimming and J lost 6 bases, with 19 bases between them. The CDR3 spans 13 residues. Per the germline V gene, CDR1 is SQVTM and CDR2 is ANQGSEA. The CDR3 sequence: CSTARGMESEAFF. For the CDR3, the DNA is TGCAGCACCGCTAGGGGAATGGAGTCTGAAGCTTTCTTT. Variable domain in full (rest from reference TRBV29-1 and TRBJ1-1): SAVISQKPSRDICQRGTSLTIQCQVDSQVTMMFWYRQQPGQSLTLIATANQGSEATYESGFVIDKFPISRPNLTFSTLTVSNMSPEDSSIYLCSTARGMESEAFFGQGTRLTVV.

This clonotype showed up just a few times. The rearrangement links TRBV12-3 or TRBV12-4 to TRBJ2-3, with TRBD1 matching over 7 bases. J lost 5 bases, V lost 7 bases, and 3 bases had no gene match. The CDR3 extends over 12 amino acids. DNA of the CDR3: TGTGCCAGCAAACCAGGGGGAGATACGCAGTATTTT. It encodes CASKPGGDTQYF.